This TCR beta chain was profiled in a study of T cell repertoires in cytomegalovirus infection. Study at large: Alongside well-studied HLA-B-restricted CMV epitopes, recently identified HLA-C-restricted CMV epitopes were also used. An indication of both CMV infection and matching HLA type came from public TCR beta signatures. Study-level points and caveats: Individuals carrying CMV plus the relevant HLA were identified by cumulative frequency of public TCR beta families. Clonotype analysis showed dominance of the ex vivo response by HLA-C-restricted CMV-specific TCR beta clonotypes.

One entry per CDR3 protein, called by TCRdb with MiXCR from the reads. The sample contains 450,000 to 550,000 distinct CDR3 sequences, approximately 40% of which appear only once. Germline CDR1 is MNHEY and CDR2 is SMNVEV (reference sequence). This CDR3 has 13 amino acids. The ends were cut back, 9 bases at V and 6 bases at J, with 15 bases in the middle. Note on this clonotype: Its antigen is not identified.

The rearrangement links TRBV27 to TRBJ2-1, with no clear D. This material consisted of cultured PBMCs, taken from culture after CMV antigen stimulation. The receptor's source is a human donor in good health (CMV status not recorded). Some clones in this sample may be carry-over from other donors' samples. CDR3 bases: TGTGCCAGTACCCCAGCCTCGGGCAATGAGCAGTTCTTC. As protein: CASTPASGNEQFF.